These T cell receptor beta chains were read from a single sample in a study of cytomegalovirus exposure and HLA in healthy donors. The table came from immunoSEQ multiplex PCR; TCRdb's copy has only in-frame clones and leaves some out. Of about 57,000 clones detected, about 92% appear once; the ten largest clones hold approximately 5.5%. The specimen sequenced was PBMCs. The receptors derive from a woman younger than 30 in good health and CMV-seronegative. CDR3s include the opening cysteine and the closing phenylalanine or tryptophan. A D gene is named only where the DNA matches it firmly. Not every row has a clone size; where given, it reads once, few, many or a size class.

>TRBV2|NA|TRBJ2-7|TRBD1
TGTGCCAGCAGTGATGAGGGACAGGGGTCCTACGAGCAGTACTTC
CASSDEGQGSYEQYF
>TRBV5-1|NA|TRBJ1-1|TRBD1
TGCGCCAGCCGCCATACCGGACAGGGAAACACTGAAGCTTTCTTT
CASRHTGQGNTEAFF
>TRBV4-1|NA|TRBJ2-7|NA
TGCGCCAGCAGCCAAGATCGGGCGGGACCCCACTACGAGCAGTACTTC
CASSQDRAGPHYEQYF
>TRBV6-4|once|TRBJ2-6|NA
TGTGCCAGCAGTGAGGGGGGGGCCTCTGGGGCCAACGTCCTGACTTTC
CASSEGGASGANVLTF
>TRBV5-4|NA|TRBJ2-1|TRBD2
TGTGCCAGCAGCCCCGGGACTAGGGAGCGGGGTGAGCAGTTCTTC
CASSPGTRERGEQFF
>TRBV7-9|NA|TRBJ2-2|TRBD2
TGTGCCAGCAGCCCCAGGAGATTAGCGGGACACACCGGGGAGCTGTTTTTT
CASSPRRLAGHTGELFF
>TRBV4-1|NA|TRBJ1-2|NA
TGCGCCAGCAGCCAAGCGCTCAACCGCGTTAACTATGGCTACACCTTC
CASSQALNRVNYGYTF
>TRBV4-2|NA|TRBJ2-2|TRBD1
TGTGCCAGCAGACCACCGGGACAGGGGGGCACCGGGGAGCTGTTTTTT
CASRPPGQGGTGELFF
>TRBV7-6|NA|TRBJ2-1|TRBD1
TGTGCCAGCAGCTGGGGACAGAAGTTGACGAATGAGCAGTTCTTC
CASSWGQKLTNEQFF
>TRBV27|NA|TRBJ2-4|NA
TGTGCCAGCAGTTTATGGGGCGGTCGCCCACTTGCAGTGGCCAAAAACATTCAGTACTTC
CASSLWGGRPLAVAKNIQYF
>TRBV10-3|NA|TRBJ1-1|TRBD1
TGTGCCGTACGGACAGGGCCCATTATGAACACTGAAGCTTTCTTT
CAVRTGPIMNTEAFF
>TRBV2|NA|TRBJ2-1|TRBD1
TGTGCCAGCAGGACCGGGACAGGAACTAATGAGCAGTTCTTC
CASRTGTGTNEQFF
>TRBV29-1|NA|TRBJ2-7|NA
TGCAGCGTGTCCCTCCACATTACCGCTTCCTACGAGCAGTACTTC
CSVSLHITASYEQYF
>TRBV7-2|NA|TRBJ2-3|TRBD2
TGTGCCAGCAGCTTAGGACTAGCCACAGATACGCAGTATTTT
CASSLGLATDTQYF
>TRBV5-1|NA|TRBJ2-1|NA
TGCGCCAGCAGCTTGGTTTTCACAGGCAGCAATGAGCAGTTCTTC
CASSLVFTGSNEQFF
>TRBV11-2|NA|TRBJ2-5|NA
TGTGCCAGCAGCACCAAGGGGCGGTGGCAAGAGACCCAGTACTTC
CASSTKGRWQETQYF
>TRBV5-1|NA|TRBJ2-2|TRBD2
TGCGCCAGCAGCTCGTGGAGGACTAGCGGGAACACCGGGGAGCTGTTTTTT
CASSSWRTSGNTGELFF
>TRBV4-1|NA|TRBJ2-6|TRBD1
TGCGCCAGCAGCCAAGGGGACAGGATCCCATCTGGGGCCAACGTCCTGACTTTC
CASSQGDRIPSGANVLTF
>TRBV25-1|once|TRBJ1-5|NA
TGTGCCAGCACAGGCAGCTCATATCAGCCCCAGCATTTT
CASTGSSYQPQHF
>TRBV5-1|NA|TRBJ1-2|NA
TGCGCCAGCAGCTCATTACAGGTGGAATATGGCTACACCTTC
CASSSLQVEYGYTF
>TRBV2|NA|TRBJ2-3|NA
TGTGCCAGCAATGGGGCAGGCACAGATACGCAGTATTTT
CASNGAGTDTQYF
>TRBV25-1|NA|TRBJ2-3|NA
TGTGCCAGCAGTGTTCAGCGGGCTAGCACAGATACGCAGTATTTT
CASSVQRASTDTQYF
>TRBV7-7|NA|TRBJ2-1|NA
TGTGCCAGCAGCAGGACTATTAACGAGGAGCAGTTCTTC
CASSRTINEEQFF
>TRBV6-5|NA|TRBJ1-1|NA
TGTGCCAGCAGTTACGAGGGCTTAAACACTGAAGCTTTCTTT
CASSYEGLNTEAFF
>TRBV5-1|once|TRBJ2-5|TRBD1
TGCGCCAGCAGCCGAGGAGCGGGACAGGGGGTTCAAGAGACCCAGTACTTC
CASSRGAGQGVQETQYF
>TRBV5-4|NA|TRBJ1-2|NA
TGTGCCAGCAGCCGCAACCGGGACACCTCCGGCTACACCTTC
CASSRNRDTSGYTF
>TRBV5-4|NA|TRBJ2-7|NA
TGTGCCAGCAGCTTGGTGACAGCGGGCGAGCAGTACTTC
CASSLVTAGEQYF
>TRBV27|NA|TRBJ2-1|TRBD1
TGTGCCAGCAGTCCGGGACAGGGGGGTACCTACAATGAGCAGTTCTTC
CASSPGQGGTYNEQFF
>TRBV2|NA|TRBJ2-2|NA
TGTGCCAGCAGTGAAGCGTATCGGTCGTACACCGGGGAGCTGTTTTTT
CASSEAYRSYTGELFF
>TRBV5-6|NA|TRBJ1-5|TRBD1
TGTGCCAGCAGCTTGGGCAGGGGGGTAAGTCAGCCCCAGCATTTT
CASSLGRGVSQPQHF
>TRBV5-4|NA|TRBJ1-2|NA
TGTGCCAGCAGCTTAGGCGGTAATGGCTACACCTTC
CASSLGGNGYTF
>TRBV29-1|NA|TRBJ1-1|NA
TGCAGCGTGGAACAGATGAACACTGAAGCTTTCTTT
CSVEQMNTEAFF
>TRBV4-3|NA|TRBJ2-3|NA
TGCGCCAGCAGCCAAGTTGTACCGGGAGAGGGTGCAGATACGCAGTATTTT
CASSQVVPGEGADTQYF
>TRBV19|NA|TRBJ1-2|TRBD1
TGTGCCAGTAGTATTCTTAAGGGGGCGCTTGGCTACACCTTC
CASSILKGALGYTF
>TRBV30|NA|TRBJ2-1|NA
TGTGCCTGGGCTTTAGCCGGGAGCCTCTCAGGTGAGCAGTTCTTC
CAWALAGSLSGEQFF
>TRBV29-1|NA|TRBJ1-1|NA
TGCAGCGGGCAGGATACAAACACTGAAGCTTTCTTT
CSGQDTNTEAFF
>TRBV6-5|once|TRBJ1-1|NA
TGTGCCAGCAGTTACTCGGGGCTCTCCAACACTGAAGCTTTCTTT
CASSYSGLSNTEAFF
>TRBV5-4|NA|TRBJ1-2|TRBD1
TGTGCCAGCAGCACCAGGGGGGCTGGCTACACCTTC
CASSTRGAGYTF
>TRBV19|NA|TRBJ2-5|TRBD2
TGTGCCAGTACGAAACGATCGGGCTTTGGGGAGGGAGAGACCCAGTACTTC
CASTKRSGFGEGETQYF
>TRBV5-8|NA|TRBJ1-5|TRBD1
TGTGCCAGCAGCTTGGAACTGGGGGACAGGGGGCCCAATCAGCCCCAGCATTTT
CASSLELGDRGPNQPQHF
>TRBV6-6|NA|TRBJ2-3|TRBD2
TGTGCCAGCAGTTATGGAGCGGGAGGATCCACAGATACGCAGTATTTT
CASSYGAGGSTDTQYF
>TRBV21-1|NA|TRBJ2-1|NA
TGTGCCAGCAGCCGGACTAGCGGATCCTACAATGAGCAGTTCTTC
CASSRTSGSYNEQFF
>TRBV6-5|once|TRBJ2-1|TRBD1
TGTGCCAGCAGTTTTCTCGGGACAGGGGCAATTAATGAGCAGTTCTTC
CASSFLGTGAINEQFF
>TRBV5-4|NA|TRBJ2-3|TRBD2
TGTGCCAGCAGCTCGGGACTAGCCAACCCTAATACGCAGTATTTT
CASSSGLANPNTQYF
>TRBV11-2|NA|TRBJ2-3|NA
TGTGCCAGCAGCTTAGGATCAGGGGGGACAGATACGCAGTATTTT
CASSLGSGGTDTQYF
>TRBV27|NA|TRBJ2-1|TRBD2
TGTGCCAGCAGTTCAGCGGGGGTCTCCTACAATGAGCAGTTCTTC
CASSSAGVSYNEQFF
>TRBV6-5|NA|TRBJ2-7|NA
TGTGCCAGCAGCTCGGAACTATCCTACGAGCAGTACTTC
CASSSELSYEQYF
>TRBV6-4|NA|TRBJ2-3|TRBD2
TGTGCCAGCAGTGAAGGGAGCGGGGGGAGCACAGATACGCAGTATTTT
CASSEGSGGSTDTQYF
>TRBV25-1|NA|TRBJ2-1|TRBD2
TGTGCCAGCAGTGAAGGACTAGCGGGCTACAATGAGCAGTTCTTC
CASSEGLAGYNEQFF
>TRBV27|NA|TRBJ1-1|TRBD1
TGTGCCAGCAGTCCCGGGACAGGGGAACCGAACACTGAAGCTTTCTTT
CASSPGTGEPNTEAFF
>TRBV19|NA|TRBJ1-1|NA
TGTGCCAGTAGGTCTCGCGGGAGCACTGAAGCTTTCTTT
CASRSRGSTEAFF
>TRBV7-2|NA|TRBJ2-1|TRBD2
TGTGCCAGCAGCTTAGTTAGCGGGAGCTTAGGCAATGAGCAGTTCTTC
CASSLVSGSLGNEQFF
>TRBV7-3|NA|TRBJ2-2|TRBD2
TGTGCCAGCAGCCCCCTAGGCGGGGGGAACACCGGGGAGCTGTTTTTT
CASSPLGGGNTGELFF
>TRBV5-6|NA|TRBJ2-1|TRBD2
TGTGCCAGCAGCTCTAGCGGGGGCGGGTACAATGAGCAGTTCTTC
CASSSSGGGYNEQFF
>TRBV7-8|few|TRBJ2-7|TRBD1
TGTGCCAGCAGCCCTCTGACAGGGTTCTACGAGCAGTACTTC
CASSPLTGFYEQYF